The 8 T cell receptor beta chains in this list originate from one sample, sequenced in a study of blood T cell repertoires in COVID-19. Assay: immunoSEQ multiplex PCR; the TCRdb copy retains only in-frame clones and omits some. This repertoire shows around 320,000 clones, around nine tenths found once; its top ten account for around 10%. Input material: peripheral blood. All receptors come from a woman aged 25 to 39 with COVID-19, enrolled during active disease.

The rearrangement links TRBV18 to TRBJ2-5; D is possibly TRBD1 (6 bases). CDR1 is KGHSH, CDR2 LQKENI, per germline. V was trimmed by 5 bases and J by 2 bases, leaving 9 bases between them. The CDR3 totals 13 residues. CDR3 nucleotide sequence: TGTGCCAGCTCATCAGGACAGCAAGAGACCCAGTACTTC. Its translation: CASSSGQQETQYF.

CDR3 loop: CASSFMDNDQPQHF. The CDR3, as DNA: TGTGCCAGCAGTTTTATGGACAATGATCAGCCCCAGCATTTT. V and J are TRBV28 and TRBJ1-5; possible D gene TRBD1, 5 bases. This CDR3 contains 14 residues. Trimming cost V 3 bases and J 5 bases, with 11 bases left between them. Per germline, CDR1 MDHEN and CDR2 SYDVKM.

V usage is TRBV7-2 and J usage is TRBJ1-4; 12 nucleotides agree with TRBD1. V lost 5 bases and J lost 1; bases outside the gene matches: 5. Germline V gives CDR1 SGHTA, CDR2 FQGNSA. The CDR3 totals 17 residues. CDR3 protein: CASSLRDRGRTNEKLFF. The CDR3 region has the DNA TGTGCCAGCAGCCTCCGGGACAGGGGGCGAACTAATGAAAAACTGTTTTTT.

The genes are TRBV3-1 (or the pseudogene TRBV3-2) and TRBJ2-5; 10 bases agree with TRBD1. Trimming at V came to 6 bases and at J to 3 bases, leaving 7 bases not matched to a gene. CDR1 is LGHDT and CDR2 is YNNKEL in the germline V gene (reference sequence). There are 15 residues in the CDR3. CDR3 sequence (DNA): TGTGCCAGCAGTCACACCGGGACAGGGGAAGAGACCCAGTACTTC. It translates to CASSHTGTGEETQYF.

The J gene is TRBJ2-3, the V gene TRBV6-4; 9 bases fit TRBD2. Germline CDR1 is MRHNA and CDR2 is SNTAGT. This CDR3 comprises 17 residues. The V gene end was trimmed by 2 bases and the J gene end by 2 bases; junction bases not matched to a gene: 8. CDR3 nucleotide sequence: TGTGCCAGCAGTGACCGGGGACTAGCTCCTTACACAGATACGCAGTATTTT. Protein: CASSDRGLAPYTDTQYF.

CDR3 coding DNA: TGTGCCATCAAATCGGGTTGGGAGTCGAGCACTGAAGCTTTCTTT. This sequence encodes CAIKSGWESSTEAFF. The chain links TRBV10-3 to TRBJ1-1; D is uncertain. The V and J ends lost 7 bases and 4 bases respectively, with 19 bases between them. This CDR3 region has 15 residues. Germline CDR1 is ENHRY and CDR2 is SYGVKD.

This clone was counted once. The chain recombines TRBV6-1 with TRBJ2-6; D remains ambiguous. V lost 3 bases to trimming and J lost 0 bases, with 3 bases between them. Germline assignment: CDR1 MNHNS and CDR2 SASEGT. This CDR3 comprises 14 residues. The CDR3 DNA sequence: TGTGCCAGCAGTGACAACTCTGGGGCCAACGTCCTGACTTTC. Residues: CASSDNSGANVLTF.

V gene TRBV19 combines with J gene TRBJ1-2; no definite D call. Trimming removed 9 bases from V and 2 bases from J, with 22 bases in between. Germline-derived CDR1 and CDR2 are LNHDA and SQIVND (reference sequence). This CDR3 comprises 16 residues. DNA for the CDR3: TGTGCCAGCCTCGAACAAACGGCGGGGTGGAACTATGGCTACACCTTC. Residues: CASLEQTAGWNYGYTF.